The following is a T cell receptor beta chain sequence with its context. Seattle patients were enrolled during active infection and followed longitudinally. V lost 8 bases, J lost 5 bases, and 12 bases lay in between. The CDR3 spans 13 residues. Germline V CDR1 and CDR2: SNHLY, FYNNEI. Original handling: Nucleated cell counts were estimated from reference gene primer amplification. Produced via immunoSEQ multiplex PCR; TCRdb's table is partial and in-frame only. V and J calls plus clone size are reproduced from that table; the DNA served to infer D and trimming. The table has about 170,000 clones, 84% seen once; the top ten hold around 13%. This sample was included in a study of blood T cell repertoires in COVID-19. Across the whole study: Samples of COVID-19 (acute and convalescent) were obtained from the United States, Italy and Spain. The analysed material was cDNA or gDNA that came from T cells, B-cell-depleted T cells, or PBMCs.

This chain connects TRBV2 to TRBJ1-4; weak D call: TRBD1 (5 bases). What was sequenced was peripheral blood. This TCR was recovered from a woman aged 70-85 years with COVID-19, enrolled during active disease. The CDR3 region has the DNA TGTGCCAGCCTCCCCCAGGGAAATGAAAAACTGTTTTTT. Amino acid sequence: CASLPQGNEKLFF.